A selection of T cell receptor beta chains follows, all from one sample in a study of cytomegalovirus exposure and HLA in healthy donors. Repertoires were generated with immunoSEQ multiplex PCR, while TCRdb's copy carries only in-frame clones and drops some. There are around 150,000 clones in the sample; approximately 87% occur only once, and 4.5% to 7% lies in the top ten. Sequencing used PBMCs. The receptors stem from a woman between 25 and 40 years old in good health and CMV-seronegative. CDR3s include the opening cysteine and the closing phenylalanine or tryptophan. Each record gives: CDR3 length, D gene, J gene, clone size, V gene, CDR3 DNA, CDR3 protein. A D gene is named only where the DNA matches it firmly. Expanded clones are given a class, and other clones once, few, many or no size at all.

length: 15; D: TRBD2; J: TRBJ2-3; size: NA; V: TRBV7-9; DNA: TGTGCCAGCAGCTTCGCTAGCGGGGGGTCATATACGCAGTATTTT; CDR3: CASSFASGGSYTQYF
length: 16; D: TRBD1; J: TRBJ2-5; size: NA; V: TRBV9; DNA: TGTGCCAGCAGCGTAGCAGTAGGGACAGGGCAAGAGACCCAGTACTTC; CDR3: CASSVAVGTGQETQYF
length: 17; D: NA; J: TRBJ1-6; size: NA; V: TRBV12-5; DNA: TGTGCTAGTGGTTTGAAGCCAGGGAGCTCCTATAATTCACCCCTCCACTTT; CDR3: CASGLKPGSSYNSPLHF
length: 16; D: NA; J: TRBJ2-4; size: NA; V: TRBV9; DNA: TGTGCCAGCAGCGTAGGAGACAGCCTAGCCAAAAACATTCAGTACTTC; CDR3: CASSVGDSLAKNIQYF
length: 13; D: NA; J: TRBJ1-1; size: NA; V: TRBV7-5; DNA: TGTGTCAGAAGCACACAGGGGAACACTGAAGCTTTCTTT; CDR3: CVRSTQGNTEAFF
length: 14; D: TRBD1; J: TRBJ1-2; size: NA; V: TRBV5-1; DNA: TGCGCCAGCAGCGTTGGGGGACAGGGCTATGGCTACACCTTC; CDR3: CASSVGGQGYGYTF
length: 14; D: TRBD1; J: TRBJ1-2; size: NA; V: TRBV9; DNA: TGTGCCAGCAGCGTAGCGCAGGGGGCGGTTGGCTACACCTTC; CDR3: CASSVAQGAVGYTF
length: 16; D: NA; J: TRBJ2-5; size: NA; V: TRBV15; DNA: TGTGCCACCAGCAGACCCTCTAGGGCAGGCCAAGAGACCCAGTACTTC; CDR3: CATSRPSRAGQETQYF
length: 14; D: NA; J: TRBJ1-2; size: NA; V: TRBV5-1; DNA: TGCGCCAGCAGCTTGGGAGGGGCGGTCTATGGCTACACCTTC; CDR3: CASSLGGAVYGYTF
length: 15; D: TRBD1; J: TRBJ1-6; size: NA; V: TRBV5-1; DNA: TGCGCCAGCAGGAATCTCGGACAGGGTGTGTCACCCCTCCACTTT; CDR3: CASRNLGQGVSPLHF
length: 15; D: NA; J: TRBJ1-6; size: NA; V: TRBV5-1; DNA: TGCGCCAGCAGCCCGGACAGTTCGCAAGGTTCACCCCTCCACTTT; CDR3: CASSPDSSQGSPLHF
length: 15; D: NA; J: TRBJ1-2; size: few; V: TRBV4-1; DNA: TGCGCCAGCAGCCAAGGGACAGAAATACTCTATGGCTACACCTTC; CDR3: CASSQGTEILYGYTF
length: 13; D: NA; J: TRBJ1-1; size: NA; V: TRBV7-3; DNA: TGTGCCAGCAGAACAGGGTCTGGCACTGAAGCTTTCTTT; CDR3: CASRTGSGTEAFF
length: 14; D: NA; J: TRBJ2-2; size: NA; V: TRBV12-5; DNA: TGTGCTAGTGGTTTGGTGGGGGGCCCCGGGGAGCTGTTTTTT; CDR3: CASGLVGGPGELFF
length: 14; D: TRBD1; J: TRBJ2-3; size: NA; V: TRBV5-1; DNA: TGCGCCAGCAGCCCGGGACAGGGGCCAGATACGCAGTATTTT; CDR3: CASSPGQGPDTQYF
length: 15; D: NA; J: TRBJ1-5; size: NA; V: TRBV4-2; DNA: TGTGCCAGCAGCCAAGATAGGGGATCCAATCAGCCCCAGCATTTT; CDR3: CASSQDRGSNQPQHF